Listed below are T cell receptor beta chains from one sample, sequenced in a study of OX40 agonist ivuxolimab in advanced cancers. TCRdb's table, derived via immunoSEQ multiplex PCR, lists solely in-frame clones and lacks some. Counted here are about 32,000 clones, approximately 87% occurring once; the ten biggest clones make up about 30%. Material: CD4+ or CD8+ T cells sorted from blood, obtained in a trial of the OX40 agonist ivuxolimab. The receptors were sampled from an adult with an advanced solid tumor such as melanoma, head and neck, liver or kidney cancer. Both conserved end residues are part of each CDR3. Some rows mark clone size as missing; the rest say once, few, many or name a class of expanded clone.

CASSRRSSPLHF,TRBJ1-6,TRBV28,few
CASSLGPIGNTIYF,TRBJ1-3,TRBV13,.
CASSLASAETQYF,TRBJ2-5,TRBV5-4,.
CASSSRGGTKETQYF,TRBJ2-5,TRBV7-9,.
CASSPGPFEAFF,TRBJ1-1,TRBV6-5,.
CASSLMAGGRTDTQYF,TRBJ2-3,TRBV7-7,.
CASSLYRAYEQYF,TRBJ2-7,TRBV11-1,once
CASSSREVYEQFF,TRBJ2-1,TRBV7-6,.
CASSEGWGDYEQFF,TRBJ2-1,TRBV10-1,.
CAWSDQKEQFF,TRBJ2-1,TRBV30,few
CASSPLGDNEQFF,TRBJ2-1,TRBV11-3,.